This T cell receptor (beta chain) was sequenced for a study of PD-1 blockade in classical Hodgkin lymphoma. The overall study: The patients were dosed with nivolumab 3 mg/kg, infused intravenously every 2 weeks.

Study findings and constraints: Complete responders' diversity at baseline resembled that of newly diagnosed patients. The causes of the repertoire differences, possibly disease activity or prior therapy, remain undefined.

Sequencing used immunoSEQ multiplex PCR; TCRdb keeps in-frame clones, though not all of them. The top ten clones hold 2.5% of a sample with over 25,000 clones, 85% to 90% of them seen once. With respect to this clone: Its antigen remains unknown.

Germline CDR1 and CDR2: LGHNT and FRNRAP. The CDR3 loop spans 14 amino acids. V was pared by 5 bases and J by 1 base, with 11 bases between. All the patients suffered relapse after autologous stem cell transplantation, and brentuximab vedotin exposure differed. The chain employs TRBV12-5 and TRBJ1-1; a possible D gene is TRBD1 (6 bases). The specimen comprised peripheral blood mononuclear cells (PBMCs), sampled at baseline. The TCR sequence derives from a human donor with classical Hodgkin lymphoma. The CDR3 loop reads CASGPPTGNTEAFF. The CDR3 nucleotides read TGTGCTAGTGGTCCCCCGACAGGGAACACTGAAGCTTTCTTT.